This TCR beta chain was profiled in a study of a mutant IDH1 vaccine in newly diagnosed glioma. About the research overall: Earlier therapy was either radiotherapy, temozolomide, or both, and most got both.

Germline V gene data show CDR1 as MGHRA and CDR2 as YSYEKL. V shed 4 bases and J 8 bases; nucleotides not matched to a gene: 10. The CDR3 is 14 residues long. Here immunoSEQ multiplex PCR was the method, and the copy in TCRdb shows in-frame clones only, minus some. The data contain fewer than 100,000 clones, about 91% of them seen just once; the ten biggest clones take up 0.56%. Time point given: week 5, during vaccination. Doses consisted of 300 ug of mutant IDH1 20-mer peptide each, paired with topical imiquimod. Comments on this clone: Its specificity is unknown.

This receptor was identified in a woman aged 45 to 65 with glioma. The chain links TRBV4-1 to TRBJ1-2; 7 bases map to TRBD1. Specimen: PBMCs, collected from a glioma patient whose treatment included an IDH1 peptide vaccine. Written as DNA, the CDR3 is TGCGCCAGCAGCCGAGGACAGGAATTGCGGGGCTACACCTTC. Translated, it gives CASSRGQELRGYTF.